This T cell receptor beta chain was profiled in a study of T cells in Graves' hyperthyroidism and ophthalmopathy. Study-wide findings and caveats: In the blood, most expanded thyroid clonotypes above 0.001 appeared as well.

Uncontrolled infection, other autoimmune disease, pregnancy and lactation each barred patients from inclusion. The authors took PBMCs from 10 ml fresh peripheral blood. Authors of the study amplified TCR beta CDR3 regions from RNA transcripts. Using the HTBI primer set, a first-round RT-PCR was run on the TCR CDR3. TCRdb fed the multiplex PCR reads into MiXCR, producing one record per CDR3 protein. There are 600,000 or so distinct CDR3 sequences in the sample; approximately 14% occur only once, and around an eighth lies in the top ten. To note about this clonotype: The antigen is unknown.

Germline V gene lookup returns CDR1 LGHNA and CDR2 YSLEER. CDR3 length: 16 amino acids. The trim removed 2 bases at V and 3 bases at J, leaving 5 bases unmatched. This chain connects TRBV4-3 to TRBJ2-3, with 10 positions matching TRBD1. The source is a woman between 50 and 59 years old with Graves' ophthalmopathy. The specimen was blood. The CDR3 DNA sequence: TGCGCCAGCAGCCAACAGACAGGGGGCTTAACAGATACGCAGTATTTT. This translates into CASSQQTGGLTDTQYF.